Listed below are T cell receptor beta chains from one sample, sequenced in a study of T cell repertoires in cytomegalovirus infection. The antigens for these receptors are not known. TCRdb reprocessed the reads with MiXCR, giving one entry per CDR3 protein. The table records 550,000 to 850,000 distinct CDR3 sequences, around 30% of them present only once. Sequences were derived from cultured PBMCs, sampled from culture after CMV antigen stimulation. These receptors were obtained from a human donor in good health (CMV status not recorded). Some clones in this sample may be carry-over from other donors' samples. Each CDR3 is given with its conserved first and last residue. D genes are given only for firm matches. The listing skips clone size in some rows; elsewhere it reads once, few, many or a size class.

CDR3nt: TGCAGTGCTAGAGACCCGGGGGGGCTAGCGGCCTACGAGCAGTACTTC
CDR3aa: CSARDPGGLAAYEQYF
d_gene: TRBD2
j_gene: TRBJ2-7
v_gene: TRBV20-1
abundance: -

CDR3nt: TGTGCCAGCAGTGAAGACGGGACCACTGAAGCTTTCTTT
CDR3aa: CASSEDGTTEAFF
d_gene: -
j_gene: TRBJ1-1
v_gene: TRBV6-1
abundance: few

CDR3nt: TGCAGTGCTAGAGTGCCGACTTCTAGCACAGATACGCAGTATTTT
CDR3aa: CSARVPTSSTDTQYF
d_gene: -
j_gene: TRBJ2-3
v_gene: TRBV20-1
abundance: -

CDR3nt: TGTGCCAGCAGCTTAGTCACCAGGGATCGGTTGGCTTTCTTT
CDR3aa: CASSLVTRDRLAFF
d_gene: -
j_gene: TRBJ1-1
v_gene: TRBV7-8
abundance: few

CDR3nt: TGTGCCAGCAGCCAAAGACAGGGCTACGAGCAGTACTTC
CDR3aa: CASSQRQGYEQYF
d_gene: TRBD1
j_gene: TRBJ2-7
v_gene: TRBV4-2
abundance: few

CDR3nt: TGTGCCAGCAGCATTGACGGACGGTCAGCGTTTTACGAGCAGTACTTC
CDR3aa: CASSIDGRSAFYEQYF
d_gene: -
j_gene: TRBJ2-7
v_gene: TRBV7-2
abundance: few

CDR3nt: TGTGCCAGCAGCTTGTCGGCAGGGGTATACGAGCAGTACTTC
CDR3aa: CASSLSAGVYEQYF
d_gene: -
j_gene: TRBJ2-7
v_gene: TRBV7-2
abundance: -

CDR3nt: TGTGCCACCAGTGGGGGGCCTAGCCCAAGCAATGAGCAGTTCTTC
CDR3aa: CATSGGPSPSNEQFF
d_gene: -
j_gene: TRBJ2-1
v_gene: TRBV24-1
abundance: few

CDR3nt: TGTGCCAGTAGTAACAACCTAGGGGATGAGCAGTTCTTC
CDR3aa: CASSNNLGDEQFF
d_gene: -
j_gene: TRBJ2-1
v_gene: TRBV19
abundance: -

CDR3nt: TGCGCCAGCAGAGACGGGACGGGGAGCTACGAGCAGTACTTC
CDR3aa: CASRDGTGSYEQYF
d_gene: -
j_gene: TRBJ2-7
v_gene: TRBV5-1
abundance: -

CDR3nt: TGTGCCAGCAGCCCGCAGGCGGGAGTCATTGAGACCCAGTACTTC
CDR3aa: CASSPQAGVIETQYF
d_gene: TRBD2
j_gene: TRBJ2-5
v_gene: TRBV7-2
abundance: few

CDR3nt: TGTGCCAGCAGCCCAAGTCCCGCCATATACGAGCAGTACTTC
CDR3aa: CASSPSPAIYEQYF
d_gene: -
j_gene: TRBJ2-7
v_gene: TRBV7-9
abundance: -

CDR3nt: TGCAGCGGGCTCCGGCGGGAGGCTGGCGAGCAGTACTTC
CDR3aa: CSGLRREAGEQYF
d_gene: TRBD2
j_gene: TRBJ2-7
v_gene: TRBV29-1
abundance: few

CDR3nt: TGTGCCAGCACCGAAGCTGGAGATACGCAGTATTTT
CDR3aa: CASTEAGDTQYF
d_gene: -
j_gene: TRBJ2-3
v_gene: TRBV7-2
abundance: few

CDR3nt: TGTGCCACCAGTCTTGGGGGAAGGGGCTACACCTTC
CDR3aa: CATSLGGRGYTF
d_gene: -
j_gene: TRBJ1-2
v_gene: TRBV12-3/TRBV12-4
abundance: -